Shown below are 9 T cell receptor beta chains from a single sample sequenced in a study of T cell repertoires in cytomegalovirus infection (dated 2019 in TCRdb). The sequencer was an Illumina HiSeq 1500. TCRdb trimmed public reads at Q25 via fastp, called clones via MiXCR and kept in-frame beta chains. Identical CDR3 protein sequences are pooled into one entry, listed with their most common genes and DNA. The sample table records 100,000 to 150,000 distinct CDR3 sequences; around 32% of these occur just once. Approximately 50% of the sample comes from the top ten. The label giving this sample's treatment or condition can be read as: in vitro stimulation with specific CMV peptide epitopes to enrich CMV-specific T cells. No antigen has been identified for these receptors. This sample comprised CD8+ T cells from cultured PBMCs, obtained from culture after CMV antigen stimulation. The receptors were gathered from a human donor in good health (CMV status not recorded). Some clones in this sample may be carry-over from other donors' samples.

V and J are TRBV2 and TRBJ2-6; D is perhaps TRBD1 or TRBD2 (7 bases each). This CDR3 spans 19 amino acids. With 4 bases removed from V and 4 bases from J, the gap between germline ends came to 23 bases. Germline CDR1 is SNHLY and CDR2 is FYNNEI. CDR3 loop: CASSARLSGGARGANVLTF. For the CDR3, the DNA is TGTGCCAGCAGTGCTCGACTGTCAGGGGGGGCGCGAGGGGCCAACGTCCTGACTTTC.

The sample holds a few counts of this clonotype. The rearrangement joins TRBV7-2 to TRBJ2-3; D is perhaps TRBD2 (6 bases). The CDR3 spans 15 residues. Germline lookup yields CDR1 SGHTA and CDR2 FQGNSA. Deletions cut 6 bases from V and 0 bases from J, with 13 bases between. CDR3 nucleotide sequence: TGTGCCAGCAGTCTGACTAGTTATAGCACAGATACGCAGTATTTT. Translating it yields CASSLTSYSTDTQYF.

A single count supports this clonotype. This chain connects TRBV4-1 to TRBJ2-5, with 9 positions matching TRBD1. Germline CDR1 and CDR2: MGHRA and YSYEKL. V lost 4 bases and J lost 5; bases outside the gene matches: 11. The CDR3 extends over 16 amino acids. CDR3 in amino acids: CASSRLGGTGYETQYF. DNA of the CDR3: TGCGCCAGCAGCCGCCTCGGGGGGACAGGGTACGAGACCCAGTACTTC.

The gene calls are TRBV7-9 and TRBJ1-1; possibly TRBD1 for D (5 bases). The CDR3 runs 15 residues. The V end lost 1 base, the J end lost 4 bases, and 13 bases lay between the germline ends. Germline V lookup: CDR1 SEHNR, CDR2 FQNEAQ (reference sequence). CDR3 nucleotide sequence: TGTGCCAGCAGCTTAGTCCAGGGCGGGGGCACTGAAGCTTTCTTT. Translation: CASSLVQGGGTEAFF.

This clonotype occurred a few times. This chain uses TRBV5-6 with TRBJ1-5; D gene ambiguous. Germline CDR1 is SGHDT and CDR2 is YYEEEE. This CDR3 region has 14 residues. V shed 0 bases and J shed 9 bases, with 13 bases lying between them. The CDR3 is CASSLGTASRPQHF. The CDR3 coding sequence is TGTGCCAGCAGCTTGGGGACGGCGAGTAGGCCCCAGCATTTT.

J is TRBJ1-2 and V is TRBV5-1; the D is unclear. The CDR3 is 14 residues long. V gave up 3 bases and J gave up 0 bases, with 9 bases separating them. Germline V CDR1 and CDR2: SGHRS, YFSETQ. CDR3 sequence: CASSSTGANYGYTF. CDR3 nucleotide sequence: TGCGCCAGCAGCTCGACGGGTGCTAACTATGGCTACACCTTC. The full variable domain, in which reference TRBV5-1 and TRBJ1-2 provide the parts outside the CDR3, is KAGVTQTPRYLIKTRGQQVTLSCSPISGHRSVSWYQQTPGQGLQFLFEYFSETQRNKGNFPGRFSGRQFSNSRSEMNVSTLELGDSALYLCASSSTGANYGYTFGSGTRLTVV.

The chain links TRBV6-6 to TRBJ2-7; tentative D call: TRBD1 (5 bases). V was clipped by 5 bases and J by 6 bases, with 14 bases between them. Germline V gene sequence: CDR1 MNHNY, CDR2 SVGAGI (reference sequence). CDR3 length: 13 amino acids. CDR3 region: CASSQDNEGEQYF. The CDR3 nucleotides are TGTGCCAGCAGTCAGGACAATGAAGGCGAGCAGTACTTC.

The J gene is TRBJ1-4, the V gene TRBV20-1, with 9 bases that match TRBD1. J lost 5 bases, V lost 0 bases, and 4 bases had no gene match. The germline V gene encodes CDR1 DFQATT and CDR2 SNEGSKA (reference sequence). This CDR3 is 15 amino acids long. Here the CDR3 reads CSARDRGQGNEKLFF. Written as DNA, the CDR3 is TGCAGTGCTAGAGATCGGGGACAGGGAAATGAAAAACTGTTTTTT.

Many counts were recorded for this clonotype. The CDR3 sequence: CASSLAVIRQGNEKLFF. The CDR3 coding sequence is TGTGCCAGCAGCTTAGCGGTTATCAGACAGGGAAATGAAAAACTGTTTTTT. The rearrangement links TRBV7-2 to TRBJ1-4, with 7 bases lining up with TRBD1. This CDR3 has 17 residues. Per the germline V gene, CDR1 is SGHTA and CDR2 is FQGNSA. With 0 bases clipped from V and 5 bases from J, the junction kept 9 bases outside the gene matches. Based on the CDR3 plus reference TRBV7-2 and TRBJ1-4, the full variable domain is GAGVSQSPSNKVTEKGKDVELRCDPISGHTALYWYRQSLGQGLEFLIYFQGNSAPDKSGLPSDRFSAERTGGSVSTLTIQRTQQEDSAVYLCASSLAVIRQGNEKLFFGSGTQLSVL.